This is a list of T cell receptor beta chains from one sample in a study of Ad26.COV2.S vaccination and SARS-CoV-2 variants. The method was immunoSEQ multiplex PCR; TCRdb's version includes in-frame clones alone and lacks a portion of them. The sample yields 180,000 or so clones, around 90% seen once. Specimen: peripheral blood, collected after recovery from COVID-19. The source of these receptors is a human donor who had recovered from COVID-19. Each CDR3 is given with its conserved first and last residue. The order of the fields is V gene, J gene, clone size, D gene, CDR3 protein, CDR3 DNA. D genes are given only for firm matches. A row's size may be missing; if present it is once, few, many or a size class.

TRBV4-1	TRBJ2-5	-	-	CASSHGGVQETQYF	TGCGCCAGCAGCCACGGCGGGGTACAAGAGACCCAGTACTTC
TRBV7-8	TRBJ1-1	-	-	CASSLGSQRVEAFF	TGTGCCAGCAGCTTAGGCTCTCAGAGGGTTGAAGCTTTCTTT
TRBV6-1	TRBJ1-6	-	-	CASSEQGGYWDNSPLHF	TGTGCCAGCAGTGAACAGGGCGGGTATTGGGATAATTCACCCCTCCACTTT
TRBV10-3	TRBJ1-3	-	TRBD1	CAVQGAGNTIYF	TGTGCCGTACAGGGGGCTGGAAACACCATATATTTT
TRBV2	TRBJ2-1	once	TRBD2	CASSDFGRARNEQFF	TGTGCCAGCAGTGATTTCGGGAGGGCCAGGAATGAGCAGTTCTTC
TRBV14	TRBJ2-3	-	-	CASSQDRGNTQYF	TGTGCCAGCAGCCAAGATCGGGGGAATACGCAGTATTTT
TRBV10-3	TRBJ1-1	-	-	CAISESKNTEAFF	TGTGCCATCAGTGAGTCGAAGAACACTGAAGCTTTCTTT
TRBV27	TRBJ2-7	-	TRBD2	CASSVLGLAASYEQYF	TGTGCCAGCAGTGTCTTAGGACTAGCGGCTAGTTACGAGCAGTACTTC
TRBV4-1	TRBJ1-1	-	-	CASSQELRGGNTEAFF	TGCGCCAGCAGCCAAGAATTAAGGGGGGGGAACACTGAAGCTTTCTTT
TRBV11-3	TRBJ2-7	-	TRBD2	CASSSGRGPTYEQYF	TGTGCCAGCAGCTCGGGGAGGGGTCCTACCTACGAGCAGTACTTC
TRBV5-5	TRBJ2-1	-	TRBD2	CASSFLAGGRSSYNEQFF	TGTGCCAGCAGCTTCCTAGCGGGAGGGCGTAGCTCCTACAATGAGCAGTTCTTC
TRBV6-5	TRBJ2-3	-	-	CASSYSLPSSTDTQYF	TGTGCCAGCAGTTACTCCTTACCTTCTAGCACAGATACGCAGTATTTT
TRBV24-1	TRBJ1-2	-	-	CATSAPLGPGQPTAPKVYGYTF	TGTGCCACCAGTGCCCCGTTAGGCCCTGGACAGCCCACAGCCCCTAAGGTTTATGGCTACACCTTC
TRBV11-2	TRBJ2-3	-	-	CADGDFRTDTQYF	TGTGCCGATGGGGATTTTCGCACAGATACGCAGTATTTT
TRBV15	TRBJ2-7	-	TRBD1	CATSKGTGGYEQYF	TGTGCCACCAGCAAAGGGACAGGGGGCTACGAGCAGTACTTC
TRBV4-1	TRBJ2-7	-	TRBD2	CASSQDSASGSTYEQYF	TGCGCCAGCAGCCAAGATTCGGCTAGCGGGAGTACCTACGAGCAGTACTTC
TRBV29-1	TRBJ2-5	few	-	CSVEMGAETQYF	TGCAGCGTTGAAATGGGGGCAGAGACCCAGTACTTC
TRBV10-3	TRBJ2-3	-	TRBD1	CAISDRDSLSADTQYF	TGTGCCATCAGTGACCGGGACAGCCTTAGTGCAGATACGCAGTATTTT
TRBV14	TRBJ2-3	-	-	CASSQGEFLTDTQYF	TGTGCCAGCAGCCAAGGGGAATTTCTCACAGATACGCAGTATTTT
TRBV15	TRBJ2-3	-	-	CATSRDPGNTQYF	TGTGCCACCAGCAGAGATCCTGGGAATACGCAGTATTTT
TRBV5-1	TRBJ2-7	-	-	CASSLPPAGSFSYEQYF	TGCGCCAGCAGCTTGCCCCCCGCGGGGAGTTTCTCCTACGAGCAGTACTTC
TRBV5-4	TRBJ2-6	-	-	CASSFGGTGANVLTF	TGTGCCAGCAGCTTTGGAGGGACTGGGGCCAACGTCCTGACTTTC
TRBV7-2	TRBJ2-5	-	-	CASSLARGETQYF	TGTGCCAGCAGCTTAGCGCGCGGAGAGACCCAGTACTTC
TRBV24-1	TRBJ2-2	-	-	CATSDRANTGELFF	TGTGCCACCAGTGACAGGGCTAACACCGGGGAGCTGTTTTTT
TRBV15	TRBJ2-5	-	TRBD1	CATSVTGGRGETQYF	TGTGCCACCAGCGTGACAGGGGGCCGGGGGGAGACCCAGTACTTC
TRBV6-2/TRBV6-3	TRBJ2-3	-	-	CASIPSGRATDTQYF	TGTGCCAGCATCCCTAGTGGTAGGGCGACAGATACGCAGTATTTT
TRBV7-2	TRBJ1-1	-	-	CASSLVRLAGTEAFF	TGTGCCAGCAGCTTAGTCAGGTTGGCCGGCACTGAAGCTTTCTTT
TRBV11-3	TRBJ2-3	-	-	CASSLRAATDTQYF	TGTGCCAGCAGCTTAAGGGCAGCCACAGATACGCAGTATTTT
TRBV3-1/TRBV3-2	TRBJ1-2	-	-	CASSQDRGVLSYGYTF	TGTGCCAGCAGCCAAGATCGGGGAGTCCTCTCCTATGGCTACACCTTC
TRBV23-1	TRBJ1-6	-	-	CASSQTPRGSENSPLHF	TGCGCCAGCAGTCAAACCCCGAGGGGGTCGGAGAATTCACCCCTCCACTTT
TRBV6-6	TRBJ1-1	-	-	CASSLRAGLEFAFF	TGTGCCAGCAGCTTACGGGCGGGGTTGGAATTTGCTTTCTTT
TRBV10-1	TRBJ1-4	-	-	CASSDSNLRQTLNEKLFF	TGCGCCAGCAGTGACTCCAACCTACGACAGACCTTAAATGAAAAACTGTTTTTT
TRBV7-8	TRBJ2-7	-	-	CASSEGASYEQYF	TGTGCCAGCAGCGAGGGAGCGTCCTACGAGCAGTACTTC
TRBV5-8	TRBJ1-6	-	TRBD1	CASSPDRDSYNSPLHF	TGTGCCAGCAGCCCAGACAGGGACTCCTATAATTCACCCCTCCACTTT
TRBV3-1/TRBV3-2	TRBJ1-5	-	-	CASSQDSGPQHF	TGTGCCAGCAGCCAAGATTCTGGGCCCCAGCATTTT
TRBV12-3/TRBV12-4	TRBJ2-7	-	-	CASSVFEPREQYF	TGTGCCAGCAGTGTCTTTGAGCCGCGAGAGCAGTACTTC
TRBV7-2	TRBJ1-1	-	-	CASSSQLNTEAFF	TGTGCCAGCAGCTCACAGTTGAACACTGAAGCTTTCTTT
TRBV5-1	TRBJ1-2	-	TRBD1	CASSHGTDFYGYTF	TGCGCCAGCAGCCACGGGACAGACTTCTATGGCTACACCTTC
TRBV5-6	TRBJ2-7	-	-	CALAQDQCSYEQYF	TGTGCCCTCGCCCAGGACCAATGCTCCTACGAGCAGTACTTC
TRBV7-9	TRBJ2-7	-	-	CASSFSHEQYF	TGTGCCAGCAGCTTTTCTCACGAGCAGTACTTC
TRBV27	TRBJ2-1	-	TRBD2	CASNRTSGGAHCEQFF	TGTGCCAGCAATCGGACTAGCGGGGGGGCTCACTGTGAGCAGTTCTTC
TRBV7-9	TRBJ1-4	-	-	CASSSQGEKLFF	TGTGCCAGCAGCTCTCAGGGGGAAAAACTGTTTTTT
TRBV7-6	TRBJ2-1	-	TRBD2	CASSLALAGANNEQFF	TGTGCCAGCAGCTTAGCGCTAGCGGGAGCAAACAATGAGCAGTTCTTC
TRBV27	TRBJ2-3	-	-	CASRAGSTDTQYF	TGTGCCAGCAGGGCAGGGAGCACAGATACGCAGTATTTT